This TCR beta chain comes out of a study of preoperative IRX-2 immunotherapy in early breast cancer. The protocol was immunoSEQ multiplex PCR, while the TCRdb copy is restricted to in-frame clones and leaves out a portion. The sample yields roughly 30,000 clones, around 83% seen once. Treatment indicated: preoperative locoregional IRX-2 cytokine immunotherapy. This phase Ib study tested locoregional IRX-2 cytokine immunotherapy given before surgery. The CDR3 sequence is 17 residues long. Here the sequenced sample was lymph node tissue, taken from a patient treated with IRX-2 immunotherapy. V is TRBV7-5 and J is TRBJ1-4; TRBD1, the D gene given by the table, was not confirmed from the DNA. TRBV7-5 is recorded as a pseudogene. The clonotype comes from a human donor with breast cancer. The CDR3 sequence is CASSPRQGAATNEKLFF. The CDR3 bases are TGTGCCAGCAGCCCACGACAGGGGGCTGCAACTAATGAAAAACTGTTTTTT.